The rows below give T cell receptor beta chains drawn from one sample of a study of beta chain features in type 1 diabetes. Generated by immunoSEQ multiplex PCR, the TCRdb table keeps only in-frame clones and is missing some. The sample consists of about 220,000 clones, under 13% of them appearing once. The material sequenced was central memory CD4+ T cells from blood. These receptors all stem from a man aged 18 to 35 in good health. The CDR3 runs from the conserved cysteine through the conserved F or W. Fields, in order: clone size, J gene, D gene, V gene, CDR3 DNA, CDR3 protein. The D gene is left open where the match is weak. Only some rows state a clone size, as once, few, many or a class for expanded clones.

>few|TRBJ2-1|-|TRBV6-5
TGTGCCAGCAGTTACTCACTCCGGGACTCGTCACTGGGGTTCTTC
CASSYSLRDSSLGFF
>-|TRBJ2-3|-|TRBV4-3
TGCGCCAGCAGCCAAGCGTTCCAGCGCACAGATACGCAGTATTTT
CASSQAFQRTDTQYF
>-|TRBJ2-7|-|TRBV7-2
TGTGCCAGCAGCTTTTTGCCGGGAACCTACGAGCAGTACTTC
CASSFLPGTYEQYF
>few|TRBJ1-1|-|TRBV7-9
TGTGCCAGCAGCCACACAGGGTTCGGGGGCACTGAAGCTTTCTTT
CASSHTGFGGTEAFF
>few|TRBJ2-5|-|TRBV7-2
TGTGCCAGCAGCTTAGGGGATGTCGAGACCCAGTACTTC
CASSLGDVETQYF
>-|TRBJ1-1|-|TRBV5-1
TGCGCCAGCAGCTTGGATTCAGGGGAGACTGAAGCTTTCTTT
CASSLDSGETEAFF
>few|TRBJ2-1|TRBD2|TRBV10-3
TGTGCCATCAGTGAGTCGGCACTAGCGAGCTCCTACAATGAGCAGTTCTTC
CAISESALASSYNEQFF
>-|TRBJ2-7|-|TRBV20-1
TGCAGTGCTAGACAGTACGAGCAGTACTTC
CSARQYEQYF
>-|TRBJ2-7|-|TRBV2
TGTGCCAGCAGTGAACGTCCAGGGAGTTCCTACGAGCAGTACTTC
CASSERPGSSYEQYF
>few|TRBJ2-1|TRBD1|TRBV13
TGTGCCAGCAGCCCCGGACAGGGGGGATACAATGAGCAGTTCTTC
CASSPGQGGYNEQFF
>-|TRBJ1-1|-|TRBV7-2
TGTGCCAGCAGCCTACAGAGACGGAACACTGAAGCTTTCTTT
CASSLQRRNTEAFF